This TCR beta chain was recovered during a study of cytomegalovirus exposure and HLA in healthy donors. Points from the study as a whole: In a later analysis, at a false discovery rate of 0.05, 16,951 TCR beta sequences were associated with HLA alleles. Some public TCRs appeared in many individuals, while most sequences were rare. Among donors in an Asian-associated ancestry cluster, a later analysis reportedly found fewer N-insertions than the roughly 680-donor mean. Reports described diagnosis of cytomegalovirus status by the classifier as highly specific and sensitive.

This PCR relied on a set of 60 Vbeta primers and 13 Jbeta primers. The assay was immunoSEQ multiplex PCR, and TCRdb's table has in-frame clones only and misses some. The data contain about 100,000 clones, around 67% of them singletons. A word on this clone: The antigen is undetermined.

The sequencing input was PBMCs. The receptor was isolated from a woman in her forties in good health and CMV-seropositive.

The CDR3 region is CASSTRDRNSPLHF. The CDR3 DNA reads as TGTGCCAGCTCAACTCGGGACAGAAATTCACCCCTCCACTTT. The V gene is TRBV18, the J gene TRBJ1-6, with TRBD1 matching over 7 bases. Germline V gene sequence: CDR1 KGHSH, CDR2 LQKENI. The junction had 5 bases not matched to a gene; V was cut back by 5 bases and J by 7 bases. CDR3 length: 14 residues.